These 20 T cell receptor beta chains came from one sample sequenced in a study of cytomegalovirus exposure and HLA in healthy donors. Researchers ran the PCR with 60 Vbeta and 13 Jbeta primers. Sequenced by immunoSEQ multiplex PCR; TCRdb stores in-frame clones only, minus some. The profile covers 140,000 to 150,000 clones, with approximately 80% appearing a single time and 3.5% to 5.5% taken by the ten largest. Input material: PBMCs. The source of these receptors is a woman in her forties in good health and CMV-seropositive.

The gene calls are TRBV2 and TRBJ2-3; possibly TRBD2 for D (5 bases). Trimming took 6 bases from V and 2 from J, leaving 18 bases between them. CDR1 and CDR2 (germline): SNHLY, FYNNEI. This CDR3 region has 16 residues. CDR3 protein: CASSSKEAALTDTQYF. CDR3 DNA sequence: TGTGCCAGCAGCTCGAAGGAGGCGGCCCTCACAGATACGCAGTATTTT. Full variable domain (remainder filled in from reference TRBV2 and TRBJ2-3): EPEVTQTPSHQVTQMGQEVILRCVPISNHLYFYWYRQILGQKVEFLVSFYNNEISEKSEIFDDQFSVERPDGSNFTLKIRSTKLEDSAMYFCASSSKEAALTDTQYFGPGTRLTVL.

The V gene is TRBV5-6, the J gene TRBJ1-1; D not certain. Germline lookup yields CDR1 SGHDT and CDR2 YYEEEE. The V gene lost 1 base and the J gene lost 4 bases, with 17 bases spanning the gap. The CDR3 has 16 amino acids. CDR3 loop: CASSLNRGGAGTEAFF. The CDR3 bases are TGTGCCAGCAGCTTGAACCGAGGTGGCGCGGGCACTGAAGCTTTCTTT.

The rearrangement links TRBV12-5 to TRBJ2-5; 7 nucleotides align to TRBD1. The DNA end is a closer match to TRBJ2-7, so the J assignment may be wrong. Per the germline V gene, CDR1 is LGHNT and CDR2 is FRNRAP. The CDR3 has 13 residues. As DNA, the CDR3 is TGTGCTAGTGGTTTGGGACAGGGCTACGAGCAGTACTTC. Amino acids: CASGLGQGYEQYF.

The genes are TRBV15 and TRBJ2-5; TRBD1 is a possible D gene (6 bases). Trimming left V 5 bases short and J 5 bases short, with 15 bases between. The germline V gene has CDR1 LNHNV and CDR2 YYDKDF (reference sequence). The CDR3 runs 14 residues. Written as DNA, the CDR3 is TGTGCCACCAGCGGGGCTAGGGGGACGGAGACCCAGTACTTC. This codes for CATSGARGTETQYF.

The CDR3 nucleotides read TGTGCCAGTAGTATATATCAGGGTGAAGCTTTCTTT. Its protein product is CASSIYQGEAFF. This sequence joins TRBV19 and TRBJ1-1, with a weak D call TRBD1 (5 bases). Germline V gives CDR1 LNHDA, CDR2 SQIVND (reference sequence). Trimming cost V 2 bases and J 7 bases, with 8 bases left between them. The CDR3 sequence is 12 residues long. The entire variable domain, with the rest obtained from reference TRBV19 and TRBJ1-1, is as follows: DGGITQSPKYLFRKEGQNVTLSCEQNLNHDAMYWYRQDPGQGLRLIYYSQIVNDFQKGDIAEGYSVSREKKESFPLTVTSAQKNPTAFYLCASSIYQGEAFFGQGTRLTVV.

The CDR3 DNA reads as TGTGCCAGCAGCTCCCCTCTTGGGGCCAACGTCCTGACTTTC. Translated: CASSSPLGANVLTF. This sequence joins TRBV11-2 and TRBJ2-6; D unresolved. The V and J ends lost 4 bases and 3 bases respectively, with 7 bases between them. The V gene's germline CDR1 is SGHAT and CDR2 FQNNGV. There are 14 residues in the CDR3.

This sequence joins TRBV5-5 and TRBJ1-2, with TRBD1 matching 7 bases. V was pared by 3 bases and J by 6 bases, with 5 bases of the junction left unmatched. The V gene's germline CDR1 is SGHKS and CDR2 YYEKEE (reference sequence). This CDR3 spans 13 amino acids. The CDR3 sequence is CASSSEGADGYTF. CDR3 DNA: TGTGCCAGCAGCTCGGAGGGGGCGGATGGCTACACCTTC.

Turning to this clone: The same CDR3 is also encoded by other DNA sequences in this sample. The chain recombines TRBV6-5 with TRBJ1-1; 10 bases line up with TRBD1. The CDR3 has 15 amino acids. V dropped 3 bases and J dropped 5; count of bases not matched to a gene: 6. The germline CDR1 and CDR2 sequences are MNHEY and SVGAGI. DNA of the CDR3: TGTGCCAGCAGTTATAGTGGACAGGGGGAAACTGAAGCTTTCTTT. Its protein product is CASSYSGQGETEAFF.

The chain combines TRBV7-2 with TRBJ1-1; D gene uncertain. Trimming pared 7 bases from V and 8 bases from J, leaving 17 bases between. This CDR3 contains 13 residues. Germline CDR1 and CDR2: SGHTA and FQGNSA. The CDR3 region is CASTYQSKTEAFF. CDR3 sequence (DNA): TGTGCCAGCACCTACCAATCTAAAACCGAAGCTTTCTTT.

V and J are TRBV10-3 and TRBJ1-5, with D possibly TRBD1 on 5 matching bases. Germline V gives CDR1 ENHRY, CDR2 SYGVKD. V was pared by 0 bases and J by 6 bases, with 12 bases between. This CDR3 comprises 15 residues. The CDR3 bases are TGTGCCATCAGTGAGTCGCAGGGTATCGGTCAGCCCCAGCATTTT. Protein: CAISESQGIGQPQHF.

The chain couples TRBV9 to TRBJ1-3; TRBD1 agrees at 7 bases. The germline CDR1 and CDR2 sequences are SGDLS and YYNGEE. This CDR3 comprises 15 residues. The V and J ends lost 3 bases and 2 bases, in that order; junction bases with no gene match: 5. For the CDR3, the DNA is TGTGCCAGCAGCGCCAATGACAGGGCTGGAAACACCATATATTTT. It yields the protein CASSANDRAGNTIYF.

The chain has TRBV6-6 and TRBJ2-1, with TRBD2 matching over 8 bases. Per germline, CDR1 MNHNY and CDR2 SVGAGI (reference sequence). There are 16 residues in the CDR3. Losses at the gene ends were 5 bases for V and 3 bases for J; bases not matched to a gene: 9. CDR3 amino acids: CASSPGLASSYNEQFF. The CDR3 coding sequence is TGTGCCAGCAGTCCCGGACTAGCTTCAAGCTACAATGAGCAGTTCTTC.

This clone was seen only a few times. The chain combines TRBV9 with TRBJ1-1; D is unclear. Germline V gene data show CDR1 as SGDLS and CDR2 as YYNGEE. The CDR3 extends over 13 amino acids. The V end was cut by 1 base, the J end by 1 base, with 5 bases between. Written as DNA, the CDR3 is TGTGCCAGCAGCGTAATGGCGAACACTGAAGCTTTCTTT. Residues: CASSVMANTEAFF.

The chain joins TRBV30 to TRBJ1-5; 9 bases align to TRBD1. Germline assignment: CDR1 GTSNPN and CDR2 SVGIG (reference sequence). The junction had 9 bases not matched to a gene; V was cut back by 3 bases and J by 6 bases. The CDR3 has 15 residues. The CDR3, as DNA: TGTGCCTGGAGCCTCCGACAGGGGGTGGGTCAGCCCCAGCATTTT. Translation gives CAWSLRQGVGQPQHF.

The V call is TRBV9, the J call TRBJ1-4; no clear D. Trimming stripped 1 base from V and 0 bases from J, with 7 bases between. Germline lookup yields CDR1 SGDLS and CDR2 YYNGEE. CDR3 length: 15 amino acids. Here the CDR3 reads CASSVSGATNEKLFF. For the CDR3, the DNA is TGTGCCAGCAGCGTATCCGGTGCAACTAATGAAAAACTGTTTTTT.

This rearrangement joins TRBV18 to TRBJ2-7; 7 positions match TRBD1. The germline gives CDR1 KGHSH, CDR2 LQKENI. Trimming took 6 bases from V and 4 from J; bases not matched to a gene: 12. CDR3 length: 15 amino acids. In nucleotides, the CDR3 is TGTGCCAGCTCTATCGGAAGCCAGGGGGATTACGAGCAGTACTTC. It translates to CASSIGSQGDYEQYF.

This clone has a single count. The V call is TRBV5-6, the J call TRBJ1-2, with D possibly TRBD1 on 5 matching bases. Trimming stripped 5 bases from V and 1 base from J, with 6 bases between. CDR3 length: 12 residues. The germline V gene has CDR1 SGHDT and CDR2 YYEEEE. The CDR3 nucleotides read TGTGCCAGCAGGGACAATAACTATGGCTACACCTTC. It is translated as CASRDNNYGYTF.

The chain combines TRBV18 with TRBJ2-7, with D possibly TRBD2 on 6 matching bases. The germline gives CDR1 KGHSH, CDR2 LQKENI. Trimming cost V 2 bases and J 1 base, with 12 bases left between them. There are 15 residues in the CDR3. CDR3 in amino acids: CASSPERATSYEQYF. CDR3 nucleotides: TGTGCCAGCTCACCAGAGCGGGCAACGTCCTACGAGCAGTACTTC.

The chain recombines TRBV27 with TRBJ1-5; tentative D call: TRBD1 (6 bases). CDR1 and CDR2 (germline): MNHEY, SMNVEV (reference sequence). The CDR3 runs 14 residues. The ends were cut back, 5 bases at V and 2 bases at J, with 10 bases in the middle. The CDR3 DNA is TGTGCCAGCAGTCGCAGGGGCGGCAATCAGCCCCAGCATTTT. Translation: CASSRRGGNQPQHF.

A single count supports this clone. An end of the junction does not agree with germline; a read error may underlie this. The same CDR3 is also encoded by other DNA sequences in this sample. The J gene is TRBJ1-2, the V gene TRBV19, with D uncertain. The CDR3 loop spans 15 amino acids. Germline V gives CDR1 LNHDA, CDR2 SQIVND (reference sequence). The CDR3 reads CASRTFGQSNYGYTF. As DNA, the CDR3 is TGCGCCAGTAGAACCTTTGGGCAGTCCAACTATGGCTACACCTTC.